This T cell receptor (beta chain) is from a study of shared clonotypes between healthy human individuals. Under the authors' procedure: Junction-only immunoSEQ sequences carried no quality scores, so filtering differed. Clones were sequenced by immunoSEQ multiplex PCR, and TCRdb holds only the in-frame ones, with some missing. D and trimming were read from the DNA, whereas the V and J calls and clone size are those reported in that table. The repertoire holds around 2.1 million clones, with more than 90% as singletons. To note about this clone: Its cognate antigen is unknown. Other nucleotide sequences in the sample specify the same CDR3.

General study findings and limits: Naive CD4 clonotype sharing across a handful of donors was around 5%. Unshared clonotypes carried lower generation probabilities than those common to all four donors. Larger estimated richness was generally recorded for naive subsets relative to memory subsets.

J lost 3 bases, V lost 1 base, and 5 bases had no gene match. Germline V gene data show CDR1 as SEHNR and CDR2 as FQNEAQ (reference sequence). This CDR3 has 15 residues. The V and J genes are TRBV7-9 and TRBJ2-5; 7 bases fit TRBD1. Sequenced input: naive CD4+ T cells sorted from blood. Regarding subset: CD45RA+ positively selected. This clonotype originated in a man younger than 35 in good health. The DNA for the CDR3 is TGTGCCAGCAGCTTAGGGGACAGAGCCGAAGAGACCCAGTACTTC. Amino acids: CASSLGDRAEETQYF.